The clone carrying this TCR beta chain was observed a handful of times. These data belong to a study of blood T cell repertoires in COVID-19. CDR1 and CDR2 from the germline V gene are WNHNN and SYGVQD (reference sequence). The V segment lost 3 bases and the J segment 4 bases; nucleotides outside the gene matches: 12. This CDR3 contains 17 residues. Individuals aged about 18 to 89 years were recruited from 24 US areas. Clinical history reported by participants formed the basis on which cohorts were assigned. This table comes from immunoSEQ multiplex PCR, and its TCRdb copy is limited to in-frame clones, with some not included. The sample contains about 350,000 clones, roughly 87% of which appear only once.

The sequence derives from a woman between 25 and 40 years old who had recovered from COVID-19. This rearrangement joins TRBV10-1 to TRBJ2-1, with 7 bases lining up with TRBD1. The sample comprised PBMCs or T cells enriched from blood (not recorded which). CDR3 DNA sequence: TGCGCCAGCAGTGATACGACGGGGCAGGGGGAGTACAATGAGCAGTTCTTC. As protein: CASSDTTGQGEYNEQFF.